What follows is one T cell receptor beta chain and its context. The entry originates in a study of blood T cell repertoires in COVID-19. Study context: Collection of acute and convalescent COVID-19 samples took place in the United States, Italy and Spain. T cells, B-cell-depleted T cells, or PBMCs supplied cDNA or gDNA.

The germline CDR1 and CDR2 sequences are LNHDA and SQIVND (reference sequence). The ends were cut back, 3 bases at V and 5 bases at J, with 10 bases in the middle. CDR3 length: 13 residues. Profiling relied on immunoSEQ multiplex PCR, and the TCRdb table lists in-frame clones only, not all of them. The sample yields 150,000 or so clones, about 83% seen once. This chain connects TRBV19 to TRBJ1-1; weak D call: TRBD1 (5 bases). The TCR originated in a middle-aged man who had recovered from COVID-19. The sequenced sample was peripheral blood. For the CDR3, the DNA is TGTGCCAGTAGTATGGGGGGGAGAACTGAAGCTTTCTTT. Translated, it gives CASSMGGRTEAFF.